The 24 T cell receptor beta chains given below trace back to one sample, sequenced in a study of T cells after yellow fever vaccination. TCRdb reprocessed the 5' RACE reads via MiXCR and lists one record per CDR3 protein. The sample has about 340,000 distinct CDR3 sequences; around an eighth are singletons. The source material was CD4+ T cells sorted from PBMCs, sampled 15 days after the yellow fever booster vaccination. The source is a man aged 18 to 29 who received the YFV17D yellow fever vaccine.

This clonotype was found a few times. The chain combines TRBV11-2 with TRBJ2-5; D perhaps matches TRBD2 (5 bases). The CDR3 sequence is 17 residues long. Germline CDR1 is SGHAT and CDR2 is FQNNGV. V was cut by 3 bases and J by 5 bases, with 22 bases left in between. As DNA, the CDR3 is TGTGCCAGCAGCTTCCCGCCAAGACCCATTTCGGGGGAGACCCAGTACTTC. Protein: CASSFPPRPISGETQYF. Complete variable domain (other parts from reference TRBV11-2 and TRBJ2-5): EAGVAQSPRYKIIEKRQSVAFWCNPISGHATLYWYQQILGQGPKLLIQFQNNGVVDDSQLPKDRFSAERLKGVDSTLKIQPAKLEDSAVYLCASSFPPRPISGETQYFGPGTRLLVL.

This clonotype was observed many times. CDR3 DNA: TGTGCCAGCAAGGGACAGGGTAATTCACCCCTCCACTTT. Protein: CASKGQGNSPLHF. The rearrangement links TRBV5-4 to TRBJ1-6, with 9 bases matching TRBD1. J was trimmed by 6 bases and V by 6 bases; bases with no gene match: 1. Germline assignment: CDR1 SGHNT and CDR2 YYREEE (reference sequence). CDR3 length equals 13 residues.

This clonotype showed up just a few times. The chain is built from TRBV20-1 and TRBJ2-2; TRBD1 matches at 9 bases. Germline lookup yields CDR1 DFQATT and CDR2 SNEGSKA (reference sequence). CDR3 length equals 14 residues. V shed 4 bases and J 5 bases; nucleotides not matched to a gene: 5. The chain's CDR3 is CSAIRQGGTGELFF. For the CDR3, the DNA is TGCAGTGCTATTAGACAGGGGGGGACCGGGGAGCTGTTTTTT.

This clonotype was seen a few times. The chain joins TRBV23-1 to TRBJ2-5; D ambiguous. TRBV23-1 is reported as an ORF; its role is uncertain. The CDR3 is made up of 15 amino acids. V lost 3 bases and J lost 4, with 15 bases in between. CDR3 region: CASSHFTHARETQYF. The CDR3 DNA sequence: TGCGCCAGCAGTCATTTCACCCACGCAAGAGAGACCCAGTACTTC.

The rearrangement links TRBV18 to TRBJ2-5; D may correspond to TRBD1 or TRBD2 (5 bases each). The CDR3 loop spans 13 amino acids. Germline CDR1 KGHSH, CDR2 LQKENI. Trimming removed 3 bases from V and 3 bases from J, with 8 bases in between. The chain's CDR3 is CASSPGVEETQYF. CDR3 in DNA: TGTGCCAGCTCACCGGGGGTGGAAGAGACCCAGTACTTC.

This chain links TRBV11-2 with TRBJ2-2; the D is unclear. The CDR3 extends over 15 amino acids. The germline CDR1 and CDR2 sequences are SGHAT and FQNNGV. The V end was cut by 0 bases, the J end by 5 bases, with 10 bases between. The chain's CDR3 is CASSLEAPFTGELFF. CDR3 DNA: TGTGCCAGCAGCTTAGAGGCCCCCTTTACCGGGGAGCTGTTTTTT.

The V gene is TRBV2, the J gene TRBJ2-7; perhaps TRBD1 as D (5 bases). CDR3 length: 13 amino acids. Germline CDR1 SNHLY, CDR2 FYNNEI. Trimming cost V 6 bases and J 3 bases, with 12 bases left between them. The CDR3 coding sequence is TGTGCCAGCAGCCTTATCCAGGGCTACGAGCAGTACTTC. Protein: CASSLIQGYEQYF.

This clonotype has at least ten counts. The rearrangement joins TRBV7-2 to TRBJ1-4, with 9 bases that match TRBD1. The V gene's germline CDR1 is SGHTA and CDR2 FQGNSA. V lost 0 bases to trimming and J lost 8 bases; unmatched junction nucleotides: 4. The CDR3 runs to 15 residues. CDR3 sequence: CASSLARTGVEKLFF. CDR3 bases: TGTGCCAGCAGCTTAGCCCGGACAGGGGTCGAAAAACTGTTTTTT.

There are a few counts of this clonotype. This rearrangement joins TRBV5-1 to TRBJ2-5; 9 nucleotides align to TRBD1. The CDR3 is 15 amino acids. The germline V gene has CDR1 SGHRS and CDR2 YFSETQ. After removal of 0 bases from V and 5 bases from J, the junction contained 5 bases not matched to a gene. DNA of the CDR3: TGCGCCAGCAGCTTGGCACAGGGGGCGGACGAGACCCAGTACTTC. This translates into CASSLAQGADETQYF.

The rearrangement joins TRBV6-2 or TRBV6-3 to TRBJ2-1; possibly TRBD1 for D (6 bases). CDR1 is MNHEY, CDR2 SVGEGT, per germline. The V and J ends lost 7 bases and 12 bases respectively, with 19 bases between them. This CDR3 contains 13 residues. CDR3 residues: CASTRGALPWQFF. DNA of the CDR3: TGTGCCAGCACCAGGGGCGCCCTTCCGTGGCAGTTCTTC.

The CDR3 loop is CASSLQGFNTEAFF. The DNA for the CDR3 is TGTGCCAGCAGTCTGCAGGGGTTTAACACTGAAGCTTTCTTT. The rearrangement links TRBV7-9 to TRBJ1-1; perhaps TRBD1 as D (6 bases). The CDR3 is 14 amino acids. Trimming took off 6 bases at V and 2 bases at J, with 13 bases between the two ends. Germline-derived CDR1 and CDR2 are SEHNR and FQNEAQ (reference sequence). The full variable domain, its missing parts supplied by reference TRBV7-9 and TRBJ1-1, is DTGVSQNPRHKITKRGQNVTFRCDPISEHNRLYWYRQTLGQGPEFLTYFQNEAQLEKSRLLSDRFSAERPKGSFSTLEIQRTEQGDSAMYLCASSLQGFNTEAFFGQGTRLTVV.

This clonotype has a count of ten or more. This chain links TRBV7-2 with TRBJ2-2; D remains unclear. The V end lost 3 bases, the J end lost 6 bases, and 8 bases lay between the germline ends. The CDR3 has 13 residues. CDR1 is SGHTA, CDR2 FQGNSA, per germline. The DNA of the CDR3 is TGTGCCAGCAGCTTTAAAGGGTCCGGGGAGCTGTTTTTT. The encoded protein is CASSFKGSGELFF.

The chain employs TRBV12-3 or TRBV12-4 and TRBJ2-2, with no clear D. V was clipped by 8 bases and J by 1 base, with 11 bases between them. The CDR3 loop spans 14 amino acids. DNA for the CDR3: TGTGCCAGCGTCCGGTTGAGGAACACCGGGGAGCTGTTTTTT. Its protein product is CASVRLRNTGELFF.

This clonotype has a count of ten or more. This chain uses TRBV3-1 with TRBJ2-1; the D is unclear. CDR3 length: 12 amino acids. In germline, CDR1 is LGHDT, CDR2 YNNKEL (reference sequence). The V gene lost 2 bases and the J gene lost 4 bases, with 3 bases spanning the gap. The CDR3 sequence: CASSQKYNEQFF. DNA for the CDR3: TGTGCCAGCAGCCAAAAATACAATGAGCAGTTCTTC.

The genes are TRBV9 and TRBJ1-6; weak D call: TRBD1 (6 bases). In germline, CDR1 is SGDLS, CDR2 YYNGEE. V lost 3 bases and J lost 7, with 8 bases in between. The CDR3 extends over 13 amino acids. CDR3 bases: TGTGCCAGCAGCGCCACAGGGAATTCACCCCTCCACTTT. This gives the protein CASSATGNSPLHF.

This clonotype was counted only a few times. The V call is TRBV30, the J call TRBJ2-7; 8 positions match TRBD1. CDR1 and CDR2 (germline): GTSNPN, SVGIG (reference sequence). The CDR3 is 14 residues long. V dropped 4 bases and J dropped 3; count of bases not matched to a gene: 8. The CDR3 bases are TGTGCCTGGAACAGGGACAGGCGCTACTACGAGCAGTACTTC. Its protein is CAWNRDRRYYEQYF. Supplemented by reference TRBV30 and TRBJ2-7, the full variable domain reads SQTIHQWPATLVQPVGSPLSLECTVEGTSNPNLYWYRQAAGRGLQLLFYSVGIGQISSEVPQNLSASRPQDRQFILSSKKLLLSDSGFYLCAWNRDRRYYEQYFGPGTRLTVT.

This clonotype has just a few counts. V gene TRBV5-1 combines with J gene TRBJ1-1; D gene unclear. The V and J ends lost 0 bases and 4 bases respectively, with 10 bases between them. The germline V gene has CDR1 SGHRS and CDR2 YFSETQ. This CDR3 has 14 residues. The CDR3 DNA reads as TGCGCCAGCAGCTTGGAGGAGGGAGGCACTGAAGCTTTCTTT. Its translation is CASSLEEGGTEAFF.

This chain joins TRBV2 and TRBJ1-6; 10 nucleotides line up with TRBD1. The J segment lost 11 bases and the V segment lost 8 bases, leaving 6 bases of the junction unmatched. Germline CDR1 is SNHLY and CDR2 is FYNNEI. The CDR3 extends over 13 amino acids. The chain's CDR3 is CASQGQGDAPLHF. The CDR3 region has the DNA TGTGCCAGCCAAGGACAGGGGGACGCACCCCTCCACTTT.

This clonotype was counted only a few times. A read error may produce the germline difference seen at one junction end. This chain connects TRBV7-2 to TRBJ1-4; D remains ambiguous. There are 11 residues in the CDR3. CDR1 and CDR2 from the germline V gene are SGHTA and FQGNSA. CDR3 in DNA: TGTGCCAGCAGCTTTACTGAAGAACTGTTTTTT. Its translation: CASSFTEELFF.

The V and J genes are TRBV20-1 and TRBJ2-3, with D perhaps TRBD1 (8 bases). Trimming removed 1 base at V and 1 base at J, with 18 bases between. Germline CDR1 is DFQATT and CDR2 is SNEGSKA (reference sequence). CDR3 length: 17 residues. This chain's CDR3 is CSARALGQGGRTDTQYF. The CDR3 bases are TGCAGTGCTAGAGCTCTTGGACAGGGAGGGCGCACAGATACGCAGTATTTT.

The sample holds a few counts of this clonotype. V is TRBV12-3 or TRBV12-4 and J is TRBJ1-6; possible D gene TRBD1, 5 bases. This CDR3 contains 15 residues. V gave up 3 bases and J gave up 7 bases, with 13 bases separating them. CDR3 nucleotide sequence: TGTGCCAGCAGTTTTAGATTTGGGGGGAATTCACCCCTCCACTTT. It encodes CASSFRFGGNSPLHF.

This clonotype has just a few counts. This chain links TRBV20-1 with TRBJ2-5, with D tentatively TRBD1 or TRBD2 (5 bases each). This CDR3 region has 12 residues. Germline CDR1 DFQATT, CDR2 SNEGSKA (reference sequence). Deletions cut 4 bases from V and 5 bases from J, with 11 bases between. The CDR3 region is CSANFREETQYF. The CDR3 region has the DNA TGCAGTGCTAATTTCAGGGAGGAGACCCAGTACTTC.

This clonotype was recorded many times. The chain uses TRBV7-8 and TRBJ2-7, with a weak D call TRBD1 (5 bases). The germline V gene encodes CDR1 SGHVS and CDR2 FQNEAQ. There are 13 residues in the CDR3. The ends were cut back, 2 bases at V and 3 bases at J, with 8 bases in the middle. CDR3 loop: CASSLSTDYEQYF. The CDR3 DNA sequence: TGTGCCAGCAGCTTATCGACAGACTACGAGCAGTACTTC.

The gene calls are TRBV6-2 or TRBV6-3 and TRBJ2-3; D is unclear. Trimming took off 7 bases at V and 0 bases at J, with 14 bases between the two ends. This CDR3 has 15 amino acids. Germline assignment: CDR1 MNHEY and CDR2 SVGEGT. In nucleotides, the CDR3 is TGTGCCAGCACTTTCCGGCGAACTAGCACAGATACGCAGTATTTT. Its translation: CASTFRRTSTDTQYF.